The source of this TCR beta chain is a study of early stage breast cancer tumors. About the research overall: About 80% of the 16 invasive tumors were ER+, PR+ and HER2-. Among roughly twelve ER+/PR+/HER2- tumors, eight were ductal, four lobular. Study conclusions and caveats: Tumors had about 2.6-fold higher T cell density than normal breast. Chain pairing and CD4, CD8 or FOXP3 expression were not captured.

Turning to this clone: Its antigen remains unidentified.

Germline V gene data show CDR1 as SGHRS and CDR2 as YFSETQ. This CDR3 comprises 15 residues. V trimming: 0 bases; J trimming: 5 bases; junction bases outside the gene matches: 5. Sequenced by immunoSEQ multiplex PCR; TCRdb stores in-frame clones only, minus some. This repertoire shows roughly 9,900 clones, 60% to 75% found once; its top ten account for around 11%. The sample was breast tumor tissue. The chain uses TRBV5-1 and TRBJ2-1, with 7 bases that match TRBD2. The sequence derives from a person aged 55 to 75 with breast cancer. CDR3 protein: CASSLEAGAHNEQFF. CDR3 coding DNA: TGCGCCAGCAGCTTGGAGGCGGGAGCCCACAATGAGCAGTTCTTC.